This T cell receptor beta chain was sequenced for a study of radiotherapy plus CTLA-4 blockade in lung cancer. Study in general: Among enrolled patients, roughly 17% responded and about 30% achieved disease control.

Using immunoSEQ multiplex PCR, the repertoire was profiled, and TCRdb retains in-frame clones only, with some absent. The sample has some 120,000 clones, roughly four fifths seen once. With V trimmed by 3 bases and J by 3 bases, 2 bases remained unmatched. This CDR3 is built from 15 residues. CDR1 is LGHNA and CDR2 is YNFKEQ in the germline V gene. CTLA-4 blockade with ipilimumab, together with focal radiation, was given to patients with chemo-refractory metastatic non-small-cell lung cancer. General study points: Early clonal dynamics of blood T cells, together with interferon-beta, were reported as the best response predictor. There was expansion of tumor-derived TCR clones in blood after radiotherapy plus ipilimumab.

This clone was picked up a small number of times. As yet, its antigen is unknown. A much larger clone sits a single nucleotide away, making a read error possible. This sample comprised peripheral blood, obtained from a patient treated with radiotherapy plus ipilimumab. This clonotype was sampled from a human donor with non-small cell lung cancer that progressed on radiotherapy plus ipilimumab. Some clones in this sample may be carry-over from other donors' samples. This sequence joins TRBV4-2 and TRBJ2-7, with 13 positions matching TRBD2. In DNA form, the CDR3 reads TGTGCCAGCAGCCAGGGACTAGCGGGGAACTACGAGCAGTACTTC. It translates to CASSQGLAGNYEQYF.